This T cell receptor (beta chain) was captured in a study of T cells in tumors after PD-1 blockade. Method: immunoSEQ multiplex PCR; TCRdb's copy keeps in-frame clones and lacks some. In the table there are tens of thousands of clones, approximately 79% of which are singletons. From germline, CDR1 is LGHDT and CDR2 YNNKEL (reference sequence). This CDR3 has 15 residues. With 3 bases removed from V and 2 bases from J, the gap between germline ends came to 13 bases. The rearrangement uses TRBV3-1 (or the pseudogene TRBV3-2) and TRBJ2-5, with D tentatively TRBD2 (6 bases). The TCR comes from a human donor with basal cell carcinoma. Sample: PBMCs, taken after anti-PD-1 treatment. CDR3 sequence: CASSHPMTRQETQYF. The CDR3 nucleotides read TGTGCCAGCAGCCACCCTATGACTAGGCAAGAGACCCAGTACTTC.